This is a list of T cell receptor beta chains from one sample in a study of T cell repertoires in cytomegalovirus infection. Their antigens remain unidentified. One entry per CDR3 protein results from TCRdb running MiXCR on the reads. The data show around 770,000 distinct CDR3 sequences, with roughly 28% seen just once and 10% to 15% held by the top ten. The sample here was cultured CD8+ T cells from PBMCs, taken from culture after CMV antigen stimulation. The receptor set was obtained from a human donor in good health (CMV status not recorded). Some clones in this sample may be carry-over from other donors' samples. CDR3s include the opening cysteine and the closing phenylalanine or tryptophan. D genes are given only for firm matches. Expanded clones get a size class; other rows say once, few or many, or leave the size out.

-	TRBV2	TRBJ2-2	-	CASSIQGSGELFF	TGTGCCAGCTCTATTCAGGGCTCCGGGGAGCTGTTTTTT
-	TRBV4-3	TRBJ2-5	-	CASSHPLESMIETQYF	TGCGCCAGCAGCCACCCATTGGAGTCGATGATAGAGACCCAATACTTC
TRBD2	TRBV10-1	TRBJ2-5	few	CASSDLAGVETQYF	TGCGCCAGCAGTGATCTAGCGGGGGTAGAGACCCAGTACTTC
-	TRBV7-4	TRBJ1-5	-	CASSPAGAGQPQHF	TGTGCCAGCAGCCCAGCAGGGGCGGGACAGCCCCAGCATTTT
-	TRBV12-3/TRBV12-4	TRBJ2-7	-	CASSNGGSEQYF	TGTGCCAGCAGCAATGGGGGATCCGAGCAGTACTTC
TRBD2	TRBV7-9	TRBJ2-7	few	CASSFETSGAYEQYF	TGTGCCAGCAGCTTCGAGACTAGCGGGGCTTACGAGCAGTACTTC
-	TRBV12-3/TRBV12-4	TRBJ1-2	-	CASSPRGRDYGYTF	TGTGCCAGCAGTCCCCGAGGAAGGGACTATGGCTACACCTTC
TRBD1	TRBV7-4	TRBJ1-1	few	CASSSRGQQNTEAFF	TGTGCCAGCAGCTCGAGGGGACAGCAGAACACTGAAGCTTTCTTT
-	TRBV14	TRBJ2-5	few	CASSQGVRLVGETQYF	TGTGCCAGCAGCCAAGGGGTGCGACTAGTTGGCGAGACCCAGTACTTC
-	TRBV6-2/TRBV6-3	TRBJ2-4	few	CASSYTLEEADVFAKNIQYF	TGTGCCAGCAGTTACACCTTGGAAGAAGCGGATGTTTTTGCCAAAAACATTCAGTACTTC
-	TRBV4-1	TRBJ1-1	-	CASSQEQDDTEAFF	TGCGCCAGCAGCCAAGAACAGGATGACACTGAAGCTTTCTTT
-	TRBV5-1	TRBJ1-6	few	CASSWGSTGSSYNSPLHF	TGCGCCAGCAGCTGGGGGAGTACGGGGAGCTCCTATAATTCACCCCTCCACTTT
-	TRBV20-1	TRBJ2-2	-	CSGQGANTGELFF	TGCTCGGGGCAGGGCGCGAACACCGGGGAGCTGTTTTTT
-	TRBV6-5	TRBJ2-3	-	CASSYVIGRGGTDTQYF	TGTGCCAGCAGTTACGTAATAGGCAGGGGCGGCACAGATACGCAGTATTTT
-	TRBV2	TRBJ2-5	-	CASSDGAGRRVTQYF	TGTGCCAGCAGTGACGGGGCAGGCCGGCGGGTGACCCAGTACTTC
-	TRBV19	TRBJ1-4	many	CASSISGAGEKLFF	TGTGCCAGTAGTATCTCAGGGGCGGGAGAAAAACTGTTTTTT
-	TRBV6-5	TRBJ1-1	-	CASSSRSDPNTEAFF	TGTGCCAGCAGCTCCAGGTCCGACCCGAACACTGAAGCTTTCTTT
-	TRBV5-5	TRBJ1-1	-	CASSSPHGNTEAFF	TGTGCCAGCAGCTCCCCTCACGGGAACACTGAAGCTTTCTTT
TRBD1	TRBV5-1	TRBJ1-1	few	CASRRGTGLLDTEAFF	TGCGCCAGCAGGCGGGGGACAGGGCTTTTGGACACTGAAGCTTTCTTT
-	TRBV7-9	TRBJ1-2	few	CASSSALGYGYTF	TGTGCCAGCAGCTCGGCACTTGGTTATGGCTACACCTTC
-	TRBV29-1	TRBJ2-7	-	CSVGHSYEQYF	TGCAGCGTTGGACATTCCTACGAGCAGTACTTC
-	TRBV2	TRBJ2-4	-	CASSELVGAKNIQYF	TGTGCCAGCAGTGAACTGGTGGGAGCCAAAAACATTCAGTACTTC
-	TRBV7-9	TRBJ2-3	few	CASSFLESSTDTQYF	TGTGCCAGCAGCTTTCTAGAGTCTAGCACAGATACGCAGTATTTT
-	TRBV19	TRBJ2-1	few	CACSASSYNEQFF	TGTGCCTGCAGCGCCTCCTCCTACAATGAGCAGTTCTTC
-	TRBV4-1	TRBJ1-2	-	CASSQPFRDYTF	TGCGCCAGCAGCCAACCTTTTCGGGACTACACCTTC
-	TRBV10-3	TRBJ2-5	many	CAISEIQETQYF	TGTGCCATCAGTGAGATACAAGAGACCCAGTACTTC
-	TRBV6-2/TRBV6-3	TRBJ1-5	-	CATGSDGLQPQHF	TGTGCCACCGGGTCGGACGGGCTCCAGCCCCAGCATTTT
TRBD1	TRBV7-2	TRBJ1-2	many	CASSLSWGTARNGYTF	TGTGCCAGCAGCTTATCCTGGGGGACAGCACGAAATGGCTACACCTTC
-	TRBV14	TRBJ1-4	-	CASSPVGRGNEKLFF	TGTGCCAGCAGCCCGGTCGGCAGGGGTAATGAAAAACTGTTTTTT
-	TRBV7-9	TRBJ1-1	few	CASSLWGVVEAFF	TGTGCCAGCAGCTTATGGGGGGTGGTTGAAGCTTTCTTT
-	TRBV27	TRBJ1-6	few	CASSRPRGGNSPLHF	TGTGCCAGCAGCCGACCCAGGGGAGGAAATTCACCCCTCCACTTT
-	TRBV4-3	TRBJ2-1	-	CASSHIFKGKDYNEQFF	TGCGCCAGCAGCCATATATTCAAGGGTAAAGATTACAATGAGCAGTTCTTC
-	TRBV14	TRBJ1-1	few	CASSVIRGGTEAFF	TGTGCCAGCAGCGTTATCCGCGGGGGGACTGAAGCTTTCTTT
-	TRBV7-9	TRBJ1-1	few	CASSLKGLDSEAFF	TGTGCCAGCAGCTTAAAAGGATTGGACAGTGAAGCTTTCTTT
-	TRBV7-9	TRBJ2-7	-	CASSDLGGGLPLYEQYF	TGTGCCAGCAGCGACCTTGGGGGGGGCCTTCCTCTCTACGAGCAGTACTTC